This T cell receptor beta chain was sequenced for a study of T cells in Graves' hyperthyroidism and ophthalmopathy. Study conclusions and caveats: Most clonotypes that expanded in the thyroid above 0.001 also showed up in blood. In simple terms, a model built on 13 V-J features told ophthalmopathy apart from stable hyperthyroidism.

With duration under 3 months, ophthalmopathy was active: Clinical Activity Score at least 3, NOSPECS at least 4. Amplification of TCR beta CDR3 regions used RNA as the template. Initially, a first-round RT-PCR of the TCR CDR3 employed the HTBI primer set. MiXCR was run by TCRdb on the multiplex PCR reads, yielding one entry per CDR3 protein. Of about 460,000 distinct CDR3 sequences in the sample, under 25% were seen once. On this clonotype itself: Antigen: not known.

This sequence was found in a woman between 65 and 79 years old with Graves' ophthalmopathy. Sequenced input: blood.

CDR3: CASSAGQDTEEQYF. The DNA for the CDR3 is TGCGCCAGCAGCGCCGGACAGGATACTGAAGAGCAGTACTTC. V gene TRBV5-1 combines with J gene TRBJ2-7, with 7 bases identical to TRBD1. The CDR3 sequence is 14 residues long. Germline CDR1 is SGHRS and CDR2 is YFSETQ. Trimming at V came to 4 bases and at J to 7 bases, leaving 11 bases not matched to a gene.